The 20 T cell receptor beta chains reported below all come from one sample, sequenced in a study of siplizumab effects on memory and regulatory T cells. Clones were read by immunoSEQ multiplex PCR, and TCRdb kept only the in-frame ones, dropping some. The repertoire consists of 60,000 to 80,000 clones, with roughly 85% occurring once and the leading ten covering 3.5% to 4.5%. Sequencing used memory CD4+ T cells sorted from blood. Source of these receptors: a human donor in good health.

This chain connects TRBV7-9 to TRBJ1-2; D gene ambiguous. The CDR3 loop spans 10 amino acids. Germline V gene lookup returns CDR1 SEHNR and CDR2 FQNEAQ (reference sequence). V was clipped by 5 bases and J by 7 bases, with 5 bases between them. CDR3 in amino acids: CASSLLGYTF. Here the CDR3 DNA reads TGTGCCAGCAGCCTCCTTGGCTACACCTTC.

V is TRBV9 and J is TRBJ1-2; the match to TRBD1 covers 7 bases. This CDR3 spans 18 amino acids. From germline, CDR1 is SGDLS and CDR2 YYNGEE. The V and J ends lost 4 bases and 3 bases, in that order; junction bases with no gene match: 18. CDR3 coding DNA: TGTGCCAGCAGCCCCACGACAGGGACCGCCCCTTCAGACTATGGCTACACCTTC. Translation gives CASSPTTGTAPSDYGYTF. Looking up the rest from reference TRBV9 and TRBJ1-2 gives the full variable domain: DSGVTQTPKHLITATGQRVTLRCSPRSGDLSVYWYQQSLDQGLQFLIQYYNGEERAKGNILERFSAQQFPDLHSELNLSSLELGDSALYFCASSPTTGTAPSDYGYTFGSGTRLTVV.

This rearrangement joins TRBV7-8 to TRBJ2-6; D not resolved. Deletions cut 6 bases from V and 0 bases from J, with 9 bases between. Germline V lookup: CDR1 SGHVS, CDR2 FQNEAQ. This CDR3 is 15 amino acids long. In DNA form, the CDR3 reads TGTGCCAGCAGTCCACCGAGCTCTGGGGCCAACGTCCTGACTTTC. It specifies CASSPPSSGANVLTF.

The chain links TRBV6-7 to TRBJ2-7; TRBD1 might be the D (6 bases). TRBV6-7 is designated an ORF whose function remains uncertain. Trimming left V 6 bases short and J 1 base short, with 16 bases between. The CDR3 spans 15 residues. In DNA form, the CDR3 reads TGTGCCAGCAGCCCTAACCGGGACAAGTCCTACGAGCAGTACTTC. Amino acids: CASSPNRDKSYEQYF.

This chain links TRBV15 with TRBJ2-1; a weak D match, TRBD2 (7 bases). The germline gives CDR1 LNHNV, CDR2 YYDKDF (reference sequence). V lost 0 bases to trimming and J lost 3 bases, with 18 bases between them. The CDR3 has 18 residues. CDR3 region: CATSRDLGGGDFYNEQFF. CDR3 in DNA: TGTGCCACCAGCAGAGATTTAGGAGGGGGGGACTTCTACAATGAGCAGTTCTTC.

V gene TRBV7-8 combines with J gene TRBJ2-1; 10 bases are shared with TRBD2. CDR1 is SGHVS, CDR2 FQNEAQ, per germline. This CDR3 is 14 amino acids long. Unmatched junction bases numbered 3, after V lost 4 bases and J lost 6 bases. CDR3 sequence reads: CASSSWTSGNEQFF. The CDR3 DNA is TGTGCCAGCAGCTCCTGGACTAGCGGCAATGAGCAGTTCTTC. The entire variable domain, with the rest obtained from reference TRBV7-8 and TRBJ2-1, is as follows: GAGVSQSPRYKVAKRGQDVALRCDPISGHVSLFWYQQALGQGPEFLTYFQNEAQLDKSGLPSDRFFAERPEGSVSTLKIQRTQQEDSAVYLCASSSWTSGNEQFFGPGTRLTVL.

This clone was observed once. J is TRBJ1-6 and V is TRBV5-1, with 12 bases identical to TRBD1. The CDR3 has 19 residues. V gave up 4 bases and J gave up 1 base; unmatched junction bases: 9. The V gene's germline CDR1 is SGHRS and CDR2 YFSETQ. CDR3 residues: CASSPGTGGGFSYNSPLHF. CDR3 in DNA: TGCGCCAGCAGCCCAGGGACAGGGGGCGGCTTTTCCTATAATTCACCCCTCCACTTT.

The chain has TRBV30 and TRBJ2-3, with no clear D. Per the germline V gene, CDR1 is GTSNPN and CDR2 is SVGIG (reference sequence). This CDR3 has 12 residues. The V and J ends lost 3 bases and 2 bases respectively, with 6 bases between them. CDR3 amino acids: CAWRSNTDTQYF. CDR3 DNA sequence: TGTGCCTGGAGGTCGAACACAGATACGCAGTATTTT.

J is TRBJ1-6 and V is TRBV30; TRBD1 matches at 7 bases. Looked up from germline, CDR1 is GTSNPN and CDR2 is SVGIG (reference sequence). V gave up 0 bases and J gave up 7 bases; unmatched junction bases: 15. The CDR3 extends over 18 amino acids. CDR3 loop: CAWSVRETGSSGNSPLHF. DNA of the CDR3: TGTGCCTGGAGTGTACGAGAGACAGGGTCTTCGGGAAATTCACCCCTCCACTTT.

This clone was recorded a few times. J is TRBJ2-7 and V is TRBV5-8; D is possibly TRBD2 (6 bases). V lost 3 bases and J 6 bases, leaving 10 bases between the germline ends. Per the germline V gene, CDR1 is SGHTS and CDR2 is YDEGEE. The CDR3 contains 12 residues. The chain's CDR3 is CASSWGVGEQYF. The CDR3 DNA is TGTGCCAGCAGCTGGGGGGTGGGCGAGCAGTACTTC.

The rearrangement uses TRBV6-1 and TRBJ2-2; D gene ambiguous. Germline lookup yields CDR1 MNHNS and CDR2 SASEGT. Trimming took 6 bases from V and 2 from J, leaving 7 bases between them. The CDR3 sequence is 13 residues long. The CDR3 DNA is TGTGCCAGCAGGGGGTTAAACACCGGGGAGCTGTTTTTT. Residues: CASRGLNTGELFF.

The chain uses TRBV5-1 and TRBJ2-5; TRBD1 aligns across 8 bases. V lost 2 bases, J lost 2 bases, and 5 bases stayed unmatched. Germline V CDR1 and CDR2: SGHRS, YFSETQ. The length of the CDR3 is 15 residues. CDR3 sequence reads: CASSFAGQGQETQYF. The CDR3 region has the DNA TGCGCCAGCAGCTTCGCCGGACAGGGACAAGAGACCCAGTACTTC. The full variable domain, completed using reference TRBV5-1 and TRBJ2-5, is KAGVTQTPRYLIKTRGQQVTLSCSPISGHRSVSWYQQTPGQGLQFLFEYFSETQRNKGNFPGRFSGRQFSNSRSEMNVSTLELGDSALYLCASSFAGQGQETQYFGPGTRLLVL.

CDR3 DNA: TGCAGCGCCGTAGACAGGCACAACTATGGCTACACCTTC. Protein: CSAVDRHNYGYTF. The chain has TRBV29-1 and TRBJ1-2; the D gene is possibly TRBD1 (6 bases). V gave up 7 bases and J gave up 2 bases, with 14 bases separating them. Germline V gene sequence: CDR1 SQVTM, CDR2 ANQGSEA. CDR3 length equals 13 residues.

The chain has TRBV7-8 and TRBJ1-6; D is possibly TRBD1 (5 bases). Per germline, CDR1 SGHVS and CDR2 FQNEAQ. The CDR3 is 15 residues long. With 3 bases removed from V and 5 bases from J, the gap between germline ends came to 11 bases. CDR3 coding DNA: TGTGCCAGCAGCTTCCAACGGGGGAATAATTCACCCCTCCACTTT. Translated: CASSFQRGNNSPLHF.

Written as DNA, the CDR3 is TGTGCCAGCTCAACCTCAGGGCCCCAGAGCACTGAAGCTTTCTTT. This codes for CASSTSGPQSTEAFF. This chain links TRBV18 with TRBJ1-1, with a possible D match to TRBD1 (5 bases). Deletions cut 5 bases from V and 4 bases from J, with 17 bases between. In germline, CDR1 is KGHSH, CDR2 LQKENI. This CDR3 comprises 15 residues.

This chain joins TRBV13 and TRBJ1-2; D might be TRBD1 (5 bases). The CDR3 has 15 residues. V lost 5 bases and J 2 bases, leaving 15 bases between the germline ends. Germline CDR1 PRHDT, CDR2 FYEKMQ (reference sequence). The CDR3 region has the DNA TGTGCCAGCAGCCGCAGGGTTGACAAGAACTATGGCTACACCTTC. Translated: CASSRRVDKNYGYTF.

The chain carries TRBV5-1 and TRBJ2-5, with 7 bases matching TRBD1. The V segment lost 1 base and the J segment 5 bases; nucleotides outside the gene matches: 5. The CDR3 loop spans 14 amino acids. Germline assignment: CDR1 SGHRS and CDR2 YFSETQ. CDR3 loop: CASSLTGVWETQYF. CDR3 DNA: TGCGCCAGCAGCTTGACAGGGGTGTGGGAGACCCAGTACTTC.

This chain links TRBV7-8 with TRBJ2-3, with unresolved D. V was shortened by 3 bases and J by 2 bases, with 18 bases between the two germline ends. CDR3 length equals 17 residues. The germline V gene encodes CDR1 SGHVS and CDR2 FQNEAQ. CDR3 sequence (DNA): TGTGCCAGCAGCTTTCCCCGACGCCTCAACCCCACAGATACGCAGTATTTT. Translated: CASSFPRRLNPTDTQYF.

This clone has more than one count but fewer than ten. The chain couples TRBV2 to TRBJ2-3; TRBD2 aligns across 9 bases. Germline CDR1 reads SNHLY; CDR2 reads FYNNEI. V lost 6 bases to trimming and J lost 7 bases; unmatched junction nucleotides: 11. The CDR3 loop spans 15 amino acids. CDR3 sequence: CASSDRGLAIYTQYF. The CDR3 DNA reads as TGTGCCAGCAGCGACCGCGGACTAGCGATTTATACGCAGTATTTT.

The V gene is TRBV30, the J gene TRBJ2-7; D may be TRBD1 or TRBD2 (5 bases each). V gave up 4 bases and J gave up 3 bases, with 10 bases separating them. Germline CDR1 GTSNPN, CDR2 SVGIG (reference sequence). This CDR3 is 12 amino acids long. The CDR3 nucleotides read TGTGCCTGGAAGGGACCTAACTACGAGCAGTACTTC. As protein: CAWKGPNYEQYF. Variable domain in full (rest from reference TRBV30 and TRBJ2-7): SQTIHQWPATLVQPVGSPLSLECTVEGTSNPNLYWYRQAAGRGLQLLFYSVGIGQISSEVPQNLSASRPQDRQFILSSKKLLLSDSGFYLCAWKGPNYEQYFGPGTRLTVT.